The entry that follows covers one TCR beta chain sequence. The sample belongs to a study of T cell changes during pregnancy in multiple sclerosis. Data came from immunoSEQ multiplex PCR; TCRdb stores just in-frame clones and leaves some out. The data contain tens of thousands of clones, roughly 89% of them singletons. Germline loops: CDR1 GTSNPN, CDR2 SVGIG (reference sequence). The CDR3 extends over 13 amino acids. Trimming removed 1 base from V and 1 base from J, with 8 bases in between. The sequence derives from a female donor in good health, enrolled as a control in a pregnancy study. This chain links TRBV30 with TRBJ2-7; the D gene is possibly TRBD1 (6 bases). Material: peripheral blood, obtained after pregnancy. The CDR3 reads CAWSADRSYEQYF. CDR3 bases: TGTGCCTGGAGTGCCGACAGGTCCTACGAGCAGTACTTC.